The TCR beta chain described here comes from a study of graft-versus-host responses after intestinal transplantation (dated by TCRdb to about 2021). In the study overall: Recipients received multivisceral, liver-intestinal, or isolated intestinal transplants. Samples from three later patients were sequenced in-house on an Illumina MiSeq with MiXCR processing rather than by the commercial service. The cohort enrolled 20 to 25 intestinal transplant recipients including one retransplant, and a few patients lacking pretransplant specimens were excluded. To identify alloreactive clones, pre-transplant mixed lymphocyte reaction products were sequenced and compared with unstimulated pre-transplant donor and recipient T cells. A peak of at least 4% donor T cells among recipient peripheral blood mononuclear cells was the definition used for donor T cell macrochimerism. All recipients received anti-thymocyte globulin induction followed by maintenance tacrolimus and steroids for roughly three years. Bulk TCR-beta CDR3 sequencing was used to track graft-versus-host and host-versus-graft alloreactive T cell clones in the graft, circulation and bone marrow after intestinal transplantation.

Worth noting for this clone: This clone's antigen is unknown. Base qualities are not at hand, and no much larger clone is one base apart.

Points the paper makes about the study in general: Early after transplant, peak levels of circulating GvH clones were associated with declines in HvG clones. GvH clones were detected in recipient bone marrow, and some appeared earlier in ileal mucosa or blood, consistent with an intestinal mucosal origin. The conclusions were limited by the relatively low number and heterogeneity of the intestinal transplant patients. In the allografts of patients with donor T cell macrochimerism, GvH to HvG T cell clonal ratios were high.

Blood samples were collected up to 4 times in the first month after transplant and then at least monthly when available. V was cut back by 7 bases and J by 5 bases, leaving a gap of 18 bases between them. The germline V gene encodes CDR1 MDHEN and CDR2 SYDVKM. The cysteine opens and the phenylalanine closes a CDR3 of 15 amino acids. Solely the CDR3 DNA is kept, with 45 bases framed from the first base. The protocol used for the library was the immunoSEQ multiplex PCR assay. High-throughput TCR-beta CDR3 sequencing of genomic DNA from most patients was performed by Adaptive Biotechnologies. For the original study's pipeline: TCR sequencing data for around 19 patients were retrieved from Adaptive's ImmunoSEQ software; three other patients were processed with MiXCR and VDJtools. CDR3 nucleotide sequences shared between donor and recipient were removed because the origin of such sequences could not be assigned. At least 2-fold expansion over unstimulated cells and a minimum CFSE-low frequency of 0.002% (template counts) or 0.001% (read counts) were required for clones to be classified as alloreactive. Clones detected in sequenced pre-transplant spleen, lymph node, or MLR CFSE-low populations of the donor or recipient were defined as mappable. The cumulative frequency of alloreactive clones was calculated as a percentage of all sequences, weighted by copy number. TCRdb retrieved this table from immuneACCESS and kept in-frame rearrangements only. Not all clones are present; in checked studies, unresolved V genes account for under half, and no reason is known for the remainder. V and J calls plus clone size are reproduced from that table; the DNA served to infer D and trimming. The table for this sample lists 12,000 or so clones; over 90% of them were counted only once. Around 20% of the sample lies in the top ten.

The origin of this receptor is a human patient who received an intestinal transplant, so some T cells may come from the graft donor. This material consisted of PBMCs, taken 109 days after intestinal transplant. The receptor chain draws on TRBV28 and TRBJ2-1, with no D gene named confidently. The DNA sequence follows: TGTGCCAGCACCAAGACGCTAGTTGCCCACAATGAGCAGTTCTTC. The resulting protein is CASTKTLVAHNEQFF.